This entry lists 20 T cell receptor beta chains sequenced from one sample in a study of technical replicates of blood from several donors (TCRdb year 2017). Library preparation employed the immunoSEQ multiplex PCR assay. TCRdb stores this immuneACCESS table with in-frame sequences only. Part of the clones is absent; in the studies checked, under half of the shortfall reflects unresolved V genes, and no reason is known for the rest. This sample lists over 55,000 clones; about 88% were detected once. Around 5% of the sample comes from the top ten. The sample taken for sequencing was PBMCs. All receptors derive from a human donor in good health. Some clones in this sample may be carry-over from other donors' samples.

This clone occurred once. The CDR3 bases are TGTGCCAGTAGCCGGGACGGGGGTTATGGCTACACCTTC. Its protein product is CASSRDGGYGYTF. This rearrangement joins TRBV19 to TRBJ1-2, with D perhaps TRBD1 (5 bases). The CDR3 runs to 13 residues. V was clipped by 6 bases and J by 5 bases, with 13 bases between them. Germline V CDR1 and CDR2: LNHDA, SQIVND (reference sequence).

This chain links TRBV2 with TRBJ2-3; 12 nucleotides align to TRBD2. Germline V gene data show CDR1 as SNHLY and CDR2 as FYNNEI. With 6 bases clipped from V and 2 bases from J, the junction kept 18 bases outside the gene matches. CDR3 length: 20 amino acids. CDR3 loop: CASRETSGGPKNEFTDTQYF. Here the CDR3 DNA reads TGTGCCAGCAGGGAAACTAGCGGGGGGCCTAAGAATGAATTCACAGATACGCAGTATTTT.

V gene TRBV4-1 combines with J gene TRBJ2-1; D is perhaps TRBD1 (5 bases). Germline V gene data show CDR1 as MGHRA and CDR2 as YSYEKL. V was pared by 0 bases and J by 5 bases, with 11 bases between. The CDR3 is made up of 15 amino acids. In nucleotides, the CDR3 is TGCGCCAGCAGCCAAGACCGAGGCAGGGACAATGAGCAGTTCTTC. Amino acid sequence: CASSQDRGRDNEQFF.

The rearrangement uses TRBV7-9 and TRBJ2-7, with 8 bases that match TRBD2. This CDR3 has 14 residues. Germline V gene lookup returns CDR1 SEHNR and CDR2 FQNEAQ (reference sequence). The V segment lost 4 bases and the J segment 3 bases; nucleotides outside the gene matches: 5. The CDR3 sequence: CASSSQRENYEQYF. Written as DNA, the CDR3 is TGTGCCAGCAGCTCCCAGCGGGAGAACTACGAGCAGTACTTC.

This chain links TRBV5-1 with TRBJ2-1; D ambiguous. Trimming cost V 4 bases and J 9 bases, with 23 bases left between them. In germline, CDR1 is SGHRS, CDR2 YFSETQ. CDR3 length equals 16 residues. The CDR3 spells CASSPNYPSTFSEQFF. The CDR3 DNA reads TGCGCCAGCAGCCCAAACTACCCTTCGACGTTCTCTGAGCAGTTCTTC.

V gene TRBV5-1 combines with J gene TRBJ1-4; weak D call: TRBD1 (6 bases). CDR1 and CDR2 (germline): SGHRS, YFSETQ. V was shortened by 4 bases and J by 1 base, with 8 bases between the two germline ends. This CDR3 region has 14 residues. Here the CDR3 reads CASSVQGTNEKLFF. The DNA of the CDR3 is TGCGCCAGCAGCGTACAGGGAACTAATGAAAAACTGTTTTTT.

The J gene is TRBJ2-2, the V gene TRBV7-2; 11 bases align to TRBD2. The CDR3 extends over 15 amino acids. Germline loops: CDR1 SGHTA, CDR2 FQGNSA. J was trimmed by 4 bases and V by 5 bases; bases with no gene match: 3. CDR3 DNA sequence: TGTGCCAGCAGCCTGGGACTAGCGGCCACCGGGGAGCTGTTTTTT. Translated: CASSLGLAATGELFF. Using reference TRBV7-2 and TRBJ2-2 for the parts outside the CDR3, the full variable domain is GAGVSQSPSNKVTEKGKDVELRCDPISGHTALYWYRQSLGQGLEFLIYFQGNSAPDKSGLPSDRFSAERTGGSVSTLTIQRTQQEDSAVYLCASSLGLAATGELFFGEGSRLTVL.

The chain uses TRBV30 and TRBJ2-2; TRBD1 matches 9 bases. Germline loops: CDR1 GTSNPN, CDR2 SVGIG (reference sequence). V lost 0 bases and J lost 8; bases outside the gene matches: 10. The CDR3 has 16 amino acids. CDR3 in amino acids: CAWSVPDRGLNGELFF. In DNA, the CDR3 is TGTGCCTGGAGTGTACCGGACAGGGGATTGAATGGGGAGCTGTTTTTT.

The CDR3 sequence is CASSLGVSGGPQETQYF. The CDR3 coding sequence is TGTGCCAGCAGCTTAGGGGTTAGCGGGGGGCCTCAAGAGACCCAGTACTTC. The chain is built from TRBV7-2 and TRBJ2-5, with 10 bases identical to TRBD2. Germline V gene sequence: CDR1 SGHTA, CDR2 FQGNSA. This CDR3 has 17 amino acids. V was clipped by 1 base and J by 2 bases; unmatched bases: 7.

A single count supports this clone. The chain is built from TRBV11-1 and TRBJ2-3, with TRBD2 identical over 8 bases. CDR3 size: 14 residues. Trimming at V came to 7 bases and at J to 4 bases, leaving 7 bases not matched to a gene. Germline V lookup: CDR1 SGHAT, CDR2 FQDESV (reference sequence). The DNA for the CDR3 is TGTGCCAGCACCCTTAGCGGGATCTCAGATACGCAGTATTTT. Translated: CASTLSGISDTQYF.

The chain has TRBV18 and TRBJ2-3, with D hard to call. The CDR3 is made up of 14 amino acids. From germline, CDR1 is KGHSH and CDR2 LQKENI. The germline V and J ends were trimmed by 0 bases and 2 bases, with 6 bases remaining between them. CDR3 nucleotides: TGTGCCAGCTCACCACCCAGGCACACAGATACGCAGTATTTT. This translates into CASSPPRHTDTQYF.

The V and J genes are TRBV4-3 and TRBJ2-7; TRBD2 aligns across 8 bases. The CDR3 has 16 amino acids. The germline V gene encodes CDR1 LGHNA and CDR2 YSLEER. After removal of 1 base from V and 0 bases from J, the junction contained 5 bases not matched to a gene. The CDR3 DNA sequence: TGCGCCAGCAGCCAAGTAGGGCGGGGGGTCTCCTACGAGCAGTACTTC. Translation gives CASSQVGRGVSYEQYF.

The chain has TRBV10-3 and TRBJ1-2; TRBD1 agrees at 7 bases. The V gene's germline CDR1 is ENHRY and CDR2 SYGVKD. This CDR3 contains 15 residues. The V and J ends lost 6 bases and 0 bases, in that order; junction bases with no gene match: 7. The CDR3 region is CAIRGTVTTNYGYTF. For the CDR3, the DNA is TGTGCCATCAGAGGGACAGTAACCACTAACTATGGCTACACCTTC.

The rearrangement joins TRBV6-5 to TRBJ2-5; D gene uncertain. This CDR3 is 11 amino acids long. Germline CDR1 reads MNHEY; CDR2 reads SVGAGI. V was cut by 4 bases and J by 4 bases, with 4 bases left in between. The CDR3 DNA sequence: TGTGCCAGCAGTTGGAGAGAGACCCAGTACTTC. Translation gives CASSWRETQYF.

The chain has TRBV5-1 and TRBJ2-7, with 8 bases aligning to TRBD2. The length of the CDR3 is 16 residues. After removal of 0 bases from V and 2 bases from J, the junction contained 7 bases not matched to a gene. Germline V CDR1 and CDR2: SGHRS, YFSETQ. The CDR3 sequence: CASSLGAQRGTYEQYF. CDR3 in DNA: TGCGCCAGCAGCTTGGGGGCCCAGCGGGGGACCTACGAGCAGTACTTC.

The J gene is TRBJ2-7, the V gene TRBV7-9, with TRBD2 identical over 7 bases. The CDR3 sequence is 16 residues long. Unmatched junction bases numbered 10, after V lost 5 bases and J lost 0 bases. Germline V gene sequence: CDR1 SEHNR, CDR2 FQNEAQ (reference sequence). CDR3 region: CASSAPGGASSYEQYF. The CDR3 region has the DNA TGTGCCAGCAGCGCGCCGGGGGGTGCTAGCTCCTACGAGCAGTACTTC.

V and J are TRBV14 and TRBJ1-3, with 7 bases that match TRBD1. Per the germline V gene, CDR1 is SGHDN and CDR2 is FVKESK. V lost 4 bases and J lost 2; bases outside the gene matches: 2. The CDR3 has 14 residues. CDR3 nucleotide sequence: TGTGCCAGCAGCCGACAGGGCCCTGGAAACACCATATATTTT. Protein: CASSRQGPGNTIYF.

CDR3 DNA: TGTGCCAGCAGTGAATTTCAGGGAAATAATGAAAAACTGTTTTTT. It encodes CASSEFQGNNEKLFF. This rearrangement joins TRBV25-1 to TRBJ1-4, with D perhaps matching TRBD1 (5 bases). The germline V and J ends were trimmed by 1 base and 4 bases, with 10 bases remaining between them. CDR1 MGHDK and CDR2 SYGVNS come from the germline V gene. The CDR3 extends over 15 amino acids.

This clone was seen only once. J is TRBJ2-3 and V is TRBV10-3; D is uncertain. The CDR3 covers 11 residues. Germline V gives CDR1 ENHRY, CDR2 SYGVKD. V gave up 3 bases and J gave up 6 bases, with 4 bases separating them. The CDR3, as DNA: TGTGCCATCAGTGAAGCTGATACGCAGTATTTT. Its translation: CAISEADTQYF.

V and J are TRBV9 and TRBJ2-2, with TRBD1 as a possible D gene (5 bases). This CDR3 region has 16 residues. The germline gives CDR1 SGDLS, CDR2 YYNGEE. The germline V and J ends were trimmed by 3 bases and 2 bases, with 14 bases remaining between them. The DNA of the CDR3 is TGTGCCAGCAGCGCCAGGGAAGGGGTCAACACCGGGGAGCTGTTTTTT. Encoded protein: CASSAREGVNTGELFF.